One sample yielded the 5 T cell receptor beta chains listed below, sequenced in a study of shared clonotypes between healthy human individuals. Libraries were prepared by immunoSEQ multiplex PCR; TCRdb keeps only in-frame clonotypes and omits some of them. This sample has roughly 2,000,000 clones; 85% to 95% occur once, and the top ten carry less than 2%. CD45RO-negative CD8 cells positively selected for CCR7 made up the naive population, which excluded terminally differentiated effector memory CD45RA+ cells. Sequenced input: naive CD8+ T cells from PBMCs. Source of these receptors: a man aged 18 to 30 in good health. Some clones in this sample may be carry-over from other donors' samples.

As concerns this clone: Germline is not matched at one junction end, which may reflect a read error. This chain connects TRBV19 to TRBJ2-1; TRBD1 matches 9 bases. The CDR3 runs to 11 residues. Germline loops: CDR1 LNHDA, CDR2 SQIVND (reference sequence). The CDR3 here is CASSMGTGPVF. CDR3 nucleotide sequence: TGTGCCAGTAGTATGGGGACAGGGCCCGTCTTC.

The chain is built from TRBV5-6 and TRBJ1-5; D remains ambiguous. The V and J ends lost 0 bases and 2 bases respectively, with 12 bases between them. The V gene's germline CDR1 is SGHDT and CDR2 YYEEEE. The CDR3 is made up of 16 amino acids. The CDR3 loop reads CASSLGVPTGNQPQHF. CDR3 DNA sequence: TGTGCCAGCAGCTTGGGGGTTCCGACGGGCAATCAGCCCCAGCATTTT.

The CDR3 DNA reads as TGTGCCAGTAGTTCACCCCTCCTGAGGGCGCCTGAAGCTTTCTTT. Protein sequence: CASSSPLLRAPEAFF. The gene calls are TRBV19 and TRBJ1-1; D call uncertain. Germline V lookup: CDR1 LNHDA, CDR2 SQIVND (reference sequence). Deletions cut 5 bases from V and 6 bases from J, with 19 bases between. The CDR3 runs 15 residues.

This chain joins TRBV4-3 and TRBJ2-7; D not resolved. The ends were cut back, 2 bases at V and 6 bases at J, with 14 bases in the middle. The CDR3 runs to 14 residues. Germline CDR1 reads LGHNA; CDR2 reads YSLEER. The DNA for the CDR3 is TGCGCCAGCAGCCAACGGACCCGGGTGGGCGAGCAGTACTTC. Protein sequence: CASSQRTRVGEQYF.

The CDR3 sequence: CASSLPGGYEQYF. CDR3 in DNA: TGTGCCAGTAGCTTACCAGGGGGCTACGAGCAGTACTTC. This chain uses TRBV19 with TRBJ2-7, with TRBD1 matching over 7 bases. This CDR3 is 13 amino acids long. Trimming at V came to 6 bases and at J to 3 bases, leaving 5 bases not matched to a gene. CDR1 LNHDA and CDR2 SQIVND come from the germline V gene (reference sequence).